The 24 T cell receptor beta chains listed next were all sequenced from one sample in a study of breast tumors, draining lymph nodes, adjacent tissues. Each CDR3 protein is one row after TCRdb ran MiXCR on the multiplex PCR reads. The table includes 150,000 to 200,000 distinct CDR3 sequences, more than 25% detected once. Samples came from axillary lymph nodes draining the breast cancer. The sample was axillary lymph node tissue. These receptor sequences come from a female donor with breast cancer. Some clones in this sample may be carry-over from other donors' samples.

As to this clonotype: This could be a read error, since a much larger clone is one nucleotide away. V is TRBV7-9 and J is TRBJ1-1; 8 positions agree with TRBD1. The CDR3 has 16 residues. Trimming at V came to 8 bases and at J to 4 bases, leaving 15 bases not matched to a gene. The germline V gene has CDR1 SEHNR and CDR2 FQNEAQ (reference sequence). CDR3 loop: CASGPSDREEGTEAFF. CDR3 bases: TGTGCCAGCGGCCCCTCGGACAGGGAGGAAGGCACTGAAGCTTTCTTT.

The genes are TRBV5-4 and TRBJ1-1; the match to TRBD1 covers 10 bases. The CDR3 length is 15 residues. The trim removed 5 bases at V and 5 bases at J, leaving 9 bases unmatched. Germline V gene sequence: CDR1 SGHNT, CDR2 YYREEE (reference sequence). CDR3 sequence reads: CASRSPGTGVTEAFF. CDR3 sequence (DNA): TGTGCCAGCAGGTCCCCCGGGACAGGGGTGACTGAAGCTTTCTTT.

This clonotype showed up many times. With a much larger clone just one base away, this may be a read error. The chain links TRBV20-1 to TRBJ1-5; D is unclear. Germline values: CDR1 DFQATT, CDR2 SNEGSKA (reference sequence). V gave up 6 bases and J gave up 3 bases, with 21 bases separating them. The CDR3 sequence is 16 residues long. CDR3 coding DNA: TGCAGTGCCGAAGGACGTCCGACAACTACCAATCAGCCCCAGCATTTT. It is translated as CSAEGRPTTTNQPQHF.

Remarks on this clonotype: One end of the junction does not line up with germline, which may come from a read error. The J gene is TRBJ2-1, the V gene TRBV6-5; tentatively, D is TRBD1 (7 bases). CDR3 length equals 14 residues. The germline gives CDR1 MNHEY, CDR2 SVGAGI. The CDR3 sequence: CASSRGTAYSEQFF. For the CDR3, the DNA is TGTGCCAGCAGTCGGGGGACAGCCTACAGTGAGCAGTTCTTC.

The genes are TRBV5-8 and TRBJ2-5, with 9 nucleotides matching TRBD2. This CDR3 comprises 16 residues. Germline V gene sequence: CDR1 SGHTS, CDR2 YDEGEE. The V gene end was trimmed by 3 bases and the J gene end by 5 bases; junction bases not matched to a gene: 11. The CDR3: CASSSPKSSGGETQYF. The CDR3, as DNA: TGTGCCAGCAGCTCTCCCAAATCCAGCGGGGGGGAGACCCAGTACTTC.

This clonotype occurred many times. V gene TRBV28 combines with J gene TRBJ2-1, with D possibly being TRBD2 (6 bases). The germline V gene encodes CDR1 MDHEN and CDR2 SYDVKM. Trimming removed 10 bases from V and 0 bases from J, with 16 bases in between. CDR3 length equals 15 residues. The CDR3 bases are TGTGCCACCGCCGATGGAGGGAGCTCCTACAATGAGCAGTTCTTC. This translates into CATADGGSSYNEQFF.

This clonotype has just a few counts. This sequence joins TRBV12-3 or TRBV12-4 and TRBJ2-7; D not resolved. Trimming took 3 bases from V and 5 from J, leaving 17 bases between them. The CDR3 is 15 amino acids. The CDR3 reads CASSFRNALTHEQYF. In DNA, the CDR3 is TGTGCCAGCAGTTTCAGAAATGCCCTAACCCACGAGCAGTACTTC.

Comment on this clonotype: The final CDR3 position lacks the conserved phenylalanine or tryptophan, pointing to a likely read error. The rearrangement links TRBV7-2 to TRBJ1-3; D remains ambiguous. CDR1 and CDR2 (germline): SGHTA, FQGNSA. This CDR3 is built from 17 residues. Trimming shortened V by 1 base and J by 0 bases, and 13 bases separated the two germline ends. In DNA, the CDR3 is TGTGCCAGCAGCTTAGTCCCAGGCCTGAGCTCTGGAAACACCATATATCTT. Amino acid sequence: CASSLVPGLSSGNTIYL.

This clonotype was picked up a small number of times. With a much larger clone just one base away, this may be a read error. This likely comes from a read error, as the CDR3 has no conserved phenylalanine or tryptophan at its end. The genes are TRBV5-1 and TRBJ2-7, with 12 positions matching TRBD2. The ends lost 4 bases at V and 2 bases at J; junction bases unmatched: 7. Germline loops: CDR1 SGHRS, CDR2 YFSETQ. The CDR3 extends over 16 amino acids. CDR3 loop: CASSAGLAGPTYEQYL. CDR3 DNA sequence: TGCGCCAGCAGCGCCGGACTAGCGGGACCCACCTACGAGCAGTACTTG.

This clonotype was seen many times. The chain recombines TRBV15 with TRBJ1-1, with 8 bases aligning to TRBD1. Germline trimming cut 3 bases from V and 5 bases from J; bases unmatched to any gene: 5. The CDR3 loop spans 14 amino acids. CDR1 and CDR2 (germline): LNHNV, YYDKDF (reference sequence). The CDR3 sequence: CATSSSGGRTEAFF. CDR3 DNA sequence: TGTGCCACCAGCAGTTCAGGGGGCAGGACTGAAGCTTTCTTT. Full variable domain (remainder filled in from reference TRBV15 and TRBJ1-1): DAMVIQNPRYQVTQFGKPVTLSCSQTLNHNVMYWYQQKSSQAPKLLFHYYDKDFNNEADTPDNFQSRRPNTSFCFLDIRSPGLGDTAMYLCATSSSGGRTEAFFGQGTRLTVV.

Comments on this clonotype: A read error may explain this, as a much larger clone is one base away. The chain carries TRBV6-5 and TRBJ1-2, with 7 nucleotides matching TRBD1. Germline-derived CDR1 and CDR2 are MNHEY and SVGAGI. The CDR3 length is 16 residues. CDR3 sequence: CASSYGDSQFNYGHTF. The DNA for the CDR3 is TGTGCCAGCAGTTACGGGGACAGCCAATTTAACTATGGCCACACCTTC.

V gene TRBV6-5 combines with J gene TRBJ1-5, with TRBD1 as a possible D gene (6 bases). CDR1 and CDR2 from the germline V gene are MNHEY and SVGAGI. V was clipped by 5 bases and J by 2 bases, with 13 bases between them. CDR3 length: 15 residues. CDR3: CASSLHREGNQPQHF. The CDR3 region has the DNA TGTGCCAGCAGTCTGCACAGGGAGGGCAATCAGCCCCAGCATTTT.

This clonotype appeared many times. The chain joins TRBV20-1 to TRBJ1-3; no definite D call. V lost 5 bases, J lost 2 bases, and 19 bases lay in between. The CDR3 is made up of 16 amino acids. In germline, CDR1 is DFQATT, CDR2 SNEGSKA (reference sequence). The CDR3 loop reads CSAGKRGLLTGNTIYF. DNA of the CDR3: TGCAGTGCTGGGAAAAGAGGTTTATTAACTGGAAACACCATATATTTT.

The table lists this clonotype with a few counts. CDR3 nucleotide sequence: TGTGCCAGCAGCCAGGGAACGGGACTAGGCACAGATACGCAGTATTTT. Its translation: CASSQGTGLGTDTQYF. The chain joins TRBV3-1 to TRBJ2-3; 8 nucleotides align to TRBD2. In germline, CDR1 is LGHDT, CDR2 YNNKEL (reference sequence). With 3 bases clipped from V and 1 base from J, the junction kept 6 bases outside the gene matches. The CDR3 sequence is 16 residues long.

Concerning this clonotype: Its ends do not fully match the called genes, so a read error is possible. The chain is built from TRBV20-1 and TRBJ2-1, with a possible D match to TRBD1 (7 bases). The CDR3 length is 17 residues. Germline V gives CDR1 DFQATT, CDR2 SNEGSKA (reference sequence). CDR3 DNA: TGCAGTGCTGGAGACACTCAGGGGGGCAAATCCTACAATGAGCAGTTCTTC. The encoded protein is CSAGDTQGGKSYNEQFF.

The CDR3, as DNA: TGCAGCGCGGGACAGGGTTATAATTCACCCCTCCACTTT. This translates into CSAGQGYNSPLHF. The chain recombines TRBV29-1 with TRBJ1-6; 9 bases fit TRBD1. With 7 bases clipped from V and 4 bases from J, the junction kept 2 bases outside the gene matches. CDR1 SQVTM and CDR2 ANQGSEA come from the germline V gene. The CDR3 covers 13 residues.

This clonotype was detected many times. V usage is TRBV7-3 and J usage is TRBJ2-1; 7 bases are a match to TRBD2. The CDR3 is 15 residues long. Germline lookup yields CDR1 SGHTA and CDR2 FQGTGA. Germline trimming cut 0 bases from V and 13 bases from J; bases unmatched to any gene: 12. CDR3 sequence reads: CASSLTAGEKTRQFF. The CDR3, as DNA: TGTGCCAGCAGCTTAACTGCGGGGGAAAAAACTCGCCAGTTCTTC.

This rearrangement joins TRBV5-1 to TRBJ1-4, with a possible D match to TRBD1 (6 bases). Germline loops: CDR1 SGHRS, CDR2 YFSETQ. V dropped 4 bases and J dropped 4 bases, with 14 bases sitting between them. This CDR3 has 15 residues. The CDR3 bases are TGCGCCAGCAGCACTTCCGGGACACGTAATGAAAAACTGTTTTTT. Protein: CASSTSGTRNEKLFF.

Concerning this clonotype: The DNA is left out, because the CDR3 cannot be placed on it with certainty; the CDR3 is given as TCRdb lists it. The gene calls are TRBV19 and TRBJ2-2; the tabulated D call, TRBD2, remains unverified against the DNA. Termini included, the CDR3 measures 23 amino acids. Germline CDR1 LNHDA, CDR2 SQIVND (reference sequence). CDR3 region: CASRNSGRAPEQYFGPGTGELFF.

This chain joins TRBV24-1 and TRBJ2-1; 7 bases align to TRBD1. V lost 0 bases and J lost 4; bases outside the gene matches: 2. Germline V CDR1 and CDR2: KGHDR, SFDVKD. CDR3 size: 15 residues. The CDR3 here is CATSDLPGGYNEQFF. The CDR3 DNA reads TGTGCCACCAGTGATTTGCCAGGGGGTTACAATGAGCAGTTCTTC.

This chain uses TRBV27 with TRBJ2-1; D is unclear. V was cut by 6 bases and J by 2 bases, with 17 bases left in between. Germline loops: CDR1 MNHEY, CDR2 SMNVEV (reference sequence). This CDR3 has 16 amino acids. DNA of the CDR3: TGTGCCAGCAGGAAAGACCGAGCCGCGACCTACAATGAGCAGTTCTTC. Protein sequence: CASRKDRAATYNEQFF.

This clonotype was observed at least ten times. The gene calls are TRBV7-9 and TRBJ2-3, with a tentative D call TRBD2 (5 bases). Germline V lookup: CDR1 SEHNR, CDR2 FQNEAQ (reference sequence). V gave up 3 bases and J gave up 4 bases, with 8 bases separating them. The CDR3 runs 13 residues. Here the CDR3 reads CASSLGSSDTQYF. CDR3 coding DNA: TGTGCCAGCAGCTTGGGGAGCTCAGATACGCAGTATTTT.

The sample holds many counts of this clonotype. This rearrangement joins TRBV15 to TRBJ2-1; 9 nucleotides agree with TRBD2. The V segment lost 0 bases and the J segment 6 bases; nucleotides outside the gene matches: 6. Germline assignment: CDR1 LNHNV and CDR2 YYDKDF (reference sequence). The CDR3 contains 16 residues. CDR3 nucleotide sequence: TGTGCCACCAGCAGAGATGGCGGGGGGGGGGGCAATGAGCAGTTCTTC. Its protein product is CATSRDGGGGGNEQFF.

The sample holds one count of this clonotype. This is likely a read error, given that the CDR3 carries no conserved phenylalanine or tryptophan at its end. It is unclear where the CDR3 begins or ends on the DNA, so no DNA is shown, and the CDR3 is as TCRdb lists it. V usage is TRBV7-3 and J usage is TRBJ2-6. Germline V gene sequence: CDR1 SGHTA, CDR2 FQGTGA. Counting both end residues, the CDR3 totals 10 amino acids. The CDR3 sequence is CASSLVKLTS.